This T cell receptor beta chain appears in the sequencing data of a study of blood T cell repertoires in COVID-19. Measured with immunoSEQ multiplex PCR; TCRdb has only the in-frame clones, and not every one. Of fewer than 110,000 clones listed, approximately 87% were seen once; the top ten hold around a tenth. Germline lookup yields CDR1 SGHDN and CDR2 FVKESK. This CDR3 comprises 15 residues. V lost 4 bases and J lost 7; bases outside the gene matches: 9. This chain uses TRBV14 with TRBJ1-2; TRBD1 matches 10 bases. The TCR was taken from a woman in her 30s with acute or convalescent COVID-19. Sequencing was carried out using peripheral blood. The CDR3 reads CASSRAGTGVRGYTF. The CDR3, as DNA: TGTGCCAGCAGCCGGGCCGGGACAGGGGTGCGTGGCTACACCTTC.